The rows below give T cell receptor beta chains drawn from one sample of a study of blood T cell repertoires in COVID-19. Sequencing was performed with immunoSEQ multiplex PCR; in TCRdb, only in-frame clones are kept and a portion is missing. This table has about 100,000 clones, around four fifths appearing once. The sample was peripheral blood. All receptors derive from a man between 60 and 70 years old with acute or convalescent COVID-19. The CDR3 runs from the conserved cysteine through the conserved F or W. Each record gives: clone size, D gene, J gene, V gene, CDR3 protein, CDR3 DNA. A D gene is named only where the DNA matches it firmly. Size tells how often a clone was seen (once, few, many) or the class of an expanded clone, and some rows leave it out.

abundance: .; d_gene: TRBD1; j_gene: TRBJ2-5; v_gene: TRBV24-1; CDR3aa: CATGGQNKETQYF; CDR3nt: TGTGCCACAGGGGGACAGAACAAAGAGACCCAGTACTTC
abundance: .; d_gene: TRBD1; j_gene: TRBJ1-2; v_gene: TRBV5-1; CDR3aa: CASSFDPGGAGGYTF; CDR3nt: TGCGCCAGCAGCTTTGACCCAGGGGGCGCAGGTGGCTACACCTTC
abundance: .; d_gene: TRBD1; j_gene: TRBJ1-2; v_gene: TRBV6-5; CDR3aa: CASRIQGSYGYTF; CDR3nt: TGTGCCAGCAGGATACAGGGGAGCTATGGCTACACCTTC
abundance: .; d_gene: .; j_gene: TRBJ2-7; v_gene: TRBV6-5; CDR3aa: CASSYYLAPGTYEQYF; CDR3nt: TGTGCCAGCAGTTACTATTTGGCCCCTGGCACCTACGAGCAGTACTTC
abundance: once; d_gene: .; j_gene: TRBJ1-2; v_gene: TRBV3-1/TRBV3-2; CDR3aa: CASSQRIGGYEDYGYTF; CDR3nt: TGTGCCAGCAGCCAAAGGATAGGGGGTTATGAAGACTATGGCTACACCTTC
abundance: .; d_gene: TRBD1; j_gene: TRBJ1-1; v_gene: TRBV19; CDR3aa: CASSLPGQGYDTEAFF; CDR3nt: TGTGCCAGTAGTCTACCGGGACAGGGCTATGACACTGAAGCTTTCTTT
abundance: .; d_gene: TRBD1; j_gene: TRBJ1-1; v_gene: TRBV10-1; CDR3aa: CANGTGLKNTEAFF; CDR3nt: TGCGCCAACGGGACAGGATTGAAGAACACTGAAGCTTTCTTT
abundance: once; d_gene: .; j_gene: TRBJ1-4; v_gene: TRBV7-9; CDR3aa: CASSLRQGYEKLFF; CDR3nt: TGTGCCAGCAGCTTAAGGCAGGGATATGAAAAACTGTTTTTT
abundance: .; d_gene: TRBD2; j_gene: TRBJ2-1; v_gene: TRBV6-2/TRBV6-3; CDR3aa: CASSYYSGSSYNEQFF; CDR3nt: TGTGCCAGCAGTTACTATAGCGGGAGCTCCTACAATGAGCAGTTCTTC
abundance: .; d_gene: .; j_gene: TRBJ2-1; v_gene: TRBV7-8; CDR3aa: CASSFLGGTINEQFF; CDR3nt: TGTGCCAGCAGCTTCCTCGGGGGGACAATCAATGAGCAGTTCTTC
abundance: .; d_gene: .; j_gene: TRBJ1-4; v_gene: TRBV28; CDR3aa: CASSLMQGNEKLFF; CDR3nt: TGTGCCAGCAGTTTAATGCAGGGGAATGAAAAACTGTTTTTT
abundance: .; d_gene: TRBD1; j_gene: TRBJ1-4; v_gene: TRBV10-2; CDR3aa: CASSWGQGREKLFF; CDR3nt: TGCGCCAGCAGTTGGGGACAGGGACGTGAAAAACTGTTTTTT
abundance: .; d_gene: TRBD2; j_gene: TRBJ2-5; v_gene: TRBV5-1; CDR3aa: CASSLDVAGGLETQYF; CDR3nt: TGCGCCAGCAGCTTGGATGTAGCGGGGGGGTTGGAGACCCAGTACTTC
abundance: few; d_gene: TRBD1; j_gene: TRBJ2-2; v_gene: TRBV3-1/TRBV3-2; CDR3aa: CASTWTGANTGELFF; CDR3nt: TGTGCCAGCACCTGGACAGGGGCGAACACCGGGGAGCTGTTTTTT
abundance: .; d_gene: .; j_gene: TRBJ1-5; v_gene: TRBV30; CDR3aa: CAWSYRESAPQHF; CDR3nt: TGTGCCTGGAGTTACAGGGAGTCCGCGCCCCAGCATTTT
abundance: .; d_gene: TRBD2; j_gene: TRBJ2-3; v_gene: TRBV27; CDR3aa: CASSPRLAGGGDTQYF; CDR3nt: TGTGCCAGCAGTCCGCGACTAGCGGGAGGGGGGGATACGCAGTATTTT
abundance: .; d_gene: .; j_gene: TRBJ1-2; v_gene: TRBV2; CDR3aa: CASSEREGDYGYTF; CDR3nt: TGTGCCAGCAGTGAAAGGGAGGGTGACTATGGCTACACCTTC
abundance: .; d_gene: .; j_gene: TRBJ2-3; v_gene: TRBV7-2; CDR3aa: CASSLQATSTDTQYF; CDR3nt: TGTGCCAGCAGCTTACAAGCAACTAGCACAGATACGCAGTATTTT
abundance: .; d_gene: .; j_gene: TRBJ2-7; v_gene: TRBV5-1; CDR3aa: CASSLEQHSYEQYF; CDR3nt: TGCGCCAGCAGCTTGGAACAGCATTCCTACGAGCAGTACTTC
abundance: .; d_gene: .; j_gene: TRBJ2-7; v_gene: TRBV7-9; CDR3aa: CASSLEAGTYEQYF; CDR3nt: TGTGCCAGCAGCTTAGAGGCAGGGACCTACGAGCAGTACTTC
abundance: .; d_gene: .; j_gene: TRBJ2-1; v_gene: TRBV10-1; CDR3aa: CASSESTPPYNEQFF; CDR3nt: TGCGCCAGCAGTGAGTCGACACCACCTTACAATGAGCAGTTCTTC
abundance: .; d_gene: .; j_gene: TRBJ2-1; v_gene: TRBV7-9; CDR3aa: CASSLGLPLYNEQFF; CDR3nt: TGTGCCAGCAGCTTGGGACTCCCCCTGTACAATGAGCAGTTCTTC
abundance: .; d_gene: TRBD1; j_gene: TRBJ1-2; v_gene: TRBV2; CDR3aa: CASRGQGGHYGYTF; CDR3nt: TGTGCCAGCAGGGGACAGGGGGGGCACTATGGCTACACCTTC
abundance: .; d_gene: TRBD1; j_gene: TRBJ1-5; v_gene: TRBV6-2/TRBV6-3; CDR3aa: CASSYPGTGHLYSNQPQHF; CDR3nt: TGTGCCAGCAGTTACCCTGGGACAGGGCATCTTTATAGCAATCAGCCCCAGCATTTT
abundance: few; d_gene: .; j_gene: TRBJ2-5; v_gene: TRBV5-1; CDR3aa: CASSLGQGIQETQYF; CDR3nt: TGCGCCAGCAGCTTGGGCCAGGGGATACAAGAGACCCAGTACTTC
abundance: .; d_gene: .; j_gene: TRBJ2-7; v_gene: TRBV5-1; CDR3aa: CASSLRAEDSYEQYF; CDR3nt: TGCGCCAGCAGCTTGAGAGCGGAGGACTCCTACGAGCAGTACTTC
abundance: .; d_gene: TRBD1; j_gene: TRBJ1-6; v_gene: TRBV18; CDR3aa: CASSPPEGQGNSPLHF; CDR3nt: TGTGCCAGCTCACCACCGGAGGGACAGGGGAATTCACCCCTCCACTTT
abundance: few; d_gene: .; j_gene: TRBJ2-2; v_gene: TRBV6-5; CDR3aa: CASRGDSYTGELFF; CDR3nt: TGTGCCAGCAGGGGAGACTCGTACACCGGGGAGCTGTTTTTT
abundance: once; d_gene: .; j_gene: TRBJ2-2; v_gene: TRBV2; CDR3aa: CASRPNREMGELFF; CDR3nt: TGTGCCAGCAGACCAAACAGGGAAATGGGGGAGCTGTTTTTT
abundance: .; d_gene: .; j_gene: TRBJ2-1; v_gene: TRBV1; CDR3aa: CTSSQEYSGGAVFF; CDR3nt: TGCACCAGCAGCCAAGAGTACAGCGGGGGGGCCGTGTTCTTC
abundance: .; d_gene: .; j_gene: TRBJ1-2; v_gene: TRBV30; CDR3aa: CAWSVLEEGGYTF; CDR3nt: TGTGCCTGGAGTGTATTGGAGGAGGGCGGCTACACCTTC
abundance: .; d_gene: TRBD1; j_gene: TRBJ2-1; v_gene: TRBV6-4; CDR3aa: CASSESVRGNEQFF; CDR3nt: TGTGCCAGCAGTGAAAGCGTCAGGGGGAATGAGCAGTTCTTC
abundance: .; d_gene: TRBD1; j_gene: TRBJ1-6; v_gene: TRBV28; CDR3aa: CASLGQGGSPLHF; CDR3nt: TGTGCCAGCCTTGGACAGGGAGGTTCACCCCTCCACTTT
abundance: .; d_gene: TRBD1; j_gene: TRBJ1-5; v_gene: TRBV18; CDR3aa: CASSLQQGASNQPQHF; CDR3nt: TGTGCCAGCTCACTTCAACAGGGGGCTAGCAATCAGCCCCAGCATTTT
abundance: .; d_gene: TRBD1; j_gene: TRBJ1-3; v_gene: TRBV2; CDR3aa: CASSREGARGNTIYF; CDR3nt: TGTGCCAGCAGCCGCGAGGGGGCAAGAGGAAACACCATATATTTT
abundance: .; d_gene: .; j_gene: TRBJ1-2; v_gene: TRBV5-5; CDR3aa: CASSREGKIANYGYTF; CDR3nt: TGTGCCAGCAGCCGGGAAGGGAAGATAGCTAACTATGGCTACACCTTC
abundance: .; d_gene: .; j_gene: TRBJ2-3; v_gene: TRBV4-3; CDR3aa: CASSQGARSPSTDTQYF; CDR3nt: TGCGCCAGCAGCCAGGGGGCAAGGTCTCCTAGCACAGATACGCAGTATTTT
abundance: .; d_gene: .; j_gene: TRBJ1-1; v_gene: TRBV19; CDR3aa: CASSFNRVTEAFF; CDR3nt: TGTGCCAGTAGTTTTAACAGGGTAACTGAAGCTTTCTTT
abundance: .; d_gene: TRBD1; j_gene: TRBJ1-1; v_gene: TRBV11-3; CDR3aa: CASSLGRVGQINTEAFF; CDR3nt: TGTGCCAGCAGCTTAGGGAGGGTGGGACAGATCAACACTGAAGCTTTCTTT
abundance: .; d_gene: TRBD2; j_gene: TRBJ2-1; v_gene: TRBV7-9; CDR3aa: CASSPGTSGRVFHNEQFF; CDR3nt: TGTGCCAGCAGCCCCGGGACTAGCGGGAGAGTTTTCCACAATGAGCAGTTCTTC
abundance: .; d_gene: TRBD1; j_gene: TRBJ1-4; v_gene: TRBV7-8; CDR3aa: CASSLGDRLFF; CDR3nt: TGTGCCAGCAGCTTAGGGGACAGGCTGTTTTTT
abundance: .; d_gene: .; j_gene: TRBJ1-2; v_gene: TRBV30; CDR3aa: CAYKNYGYTF; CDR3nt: TGTGCCTACAAGAACTATGGCTACACCTTC